These 9 T cell receptor beta chains came from one sample sequenced in a study of blood T cell repertoires in COVID-19. Sequencing used immunoSEQ multiplex PCR; TCRdb keeps in-frame clones, though not all of them. The repertoire holds over 250,000 clones, with approximately 85% as singletons. Sequencing input: peripheral blood. Receptors were obtained from a man aged 50-59 years with active or convalescent COVID-19.

The chain joins TRBV27 to TRBJ2-7; 7 bases match TRBD2. Looked up from germline, CDR1 is MNHEY and CDR2 is SMNVEV (reference sequence). The CDR3 is made up of 15 amino acids. With V trimmed by 6 bases and J by 3 bases, 11 bases remained unmatched. The CDR3 loop reads CASSLATSAGYEQYF. In DNA, the CDR3 is TGTGCCAGCAGCCTTGCAACTAGCGCCGGCTACGAGCAGTACTTC.

The J gene is TRBJ2-1, the V gene TRBV29-1; D possibly corresponds to TRBD2 (6 bases). V was cut by 4 bases and J by 4 bases, with 17 bases left in between. The CDR3 sequence is 15 residues long. From germline, CDR1 is SQVTM and CDR2 ANQGSEA. The CDR3 region is CSVAFGSGGYNEQFF. Here the CDR3 DNA reads TGCAGCGTTGCTTTCGGGAGTGGGGGGTACAATGAGCAGTTCTTC.

This chain connects TRBV4-1 to TRBJ2-7; a weak D match, TRBD1 (7 bases). V lost 2 bases and J lost 3, with 17 bases in between. This CDR3 is built from 16 residues. CDR1 and CDR2 from the germline V gene are MGHRA and YSYEKL. DNA for the CDR3: TGCGCCAGCAGCCAATATGGAGGGCAGGGGGTCTACGAGCAGTACTTC. This sequence encodes CASSQYGGQGVYEQYF.

This clone was seen only once. V usage is TRBV4-1 and J usage is TRBJ2-1; D remains ambiguous. V was shortened by 6 bases and J by 3 bases, with 3 bases between the two germline ends. Germline CDR1 MGHRA, CDR2 YSYEKL. The CDR3 runs 11 residues. Here the CDR3 DNA reads TGCGCCAGCAGTAACTACAATGAGCAGTTCTTC. Encoded protein: CASSNYNEQFF.

This clone was counted between two and nine times. The chain joins TRBV19 to TRBJ1-1; no clear D gene. Per the germline V gene, CDR1 is LNHDA and CDR2 is SQIVND (reference sequence). The V end lost 2 bases, the J end lost 0 bases, and 13 bases lay between the germline ends. CDR3 length equals 16 residues. The CDR3 DNA reads as TGTGCCAGTAGTATATTACGAGGGCTTATGAACACTGAAGCTTTCTTT. It is translated as CASSILRGLMNTEAFF.

V is TRBV5-1 and J is TRBJ1-1; no firm D call. Per the germline V gene, CDR1 is SGHRS and CDR2 is YFSETQ. Trimming left V 0 bases short and J 5 bases short, with 11 bases between. This CDR3 contains 14 residues. The CDR3 protein is CASSLDPGRTEAFF. CDR3 bases: TGCGCCAGCAGCTTGGATCCGGGGAGGACTGAAGCTTTCTTT.

CDR3 protein: CASQLADAPLHF. The DNA for the CDR3 is TGTGCCAGCCAGCTTGCGGATGCACCCCTCCACTTT. This rearrangement joins TRBV18 to TRBJ1-6; D not resolved. CDR3 length: 12 residues. V was cut by 8 bases and J by 11 bases, with 13 bases left in between. CDR1 and CDR2 from the germline V gene are KGHSH and LQKENI.

The chain carries TRBV27 and TRBJ1-2, with D maybe TRBD1 (5 bases). CDR3 length: 15 amino acids. V was pared by 0 bases and J by 4 bases, with 12 bases between. Germline lookup yields CDR1 MNHEY and CDR2 SMNVEV (reference sequence). CDR3 residues: CASSLSPGVGYGYTF. DNA of the CDR3: TGTGCCAGCAGTTTATCGCCGGGGGTGGGCTATGGCTACACCTTC.

The V gene is TRBV5-1, the J gene TRBJ1-1; D is ambiguous. The CDR3 extends over 14 amino acids. Germline V CDR1 and CDR2: SGHRS, YFSETQ. V was shortened by 4 bases and J by 1 base, with 11 bases between the two germline ends. The CDR3 region has the DNA TGCGCCAGCAGCCTCTCGTTCGGGAACACTGAAGCTTTCTTT. Its protein product is CASSLSFGNTEAFF.